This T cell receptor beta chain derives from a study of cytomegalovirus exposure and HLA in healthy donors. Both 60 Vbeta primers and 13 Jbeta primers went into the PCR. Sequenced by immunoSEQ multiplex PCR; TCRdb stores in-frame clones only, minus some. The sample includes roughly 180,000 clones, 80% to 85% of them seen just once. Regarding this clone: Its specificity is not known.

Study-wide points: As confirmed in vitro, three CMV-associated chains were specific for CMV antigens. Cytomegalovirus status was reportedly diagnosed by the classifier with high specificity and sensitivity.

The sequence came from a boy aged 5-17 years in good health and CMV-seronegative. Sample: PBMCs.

Here the CDR3 DNA reads TGTGCCAGCAGCCAGACAGGGAACTATGGCTACACCTTC. It codes for CASSQTGNYGYTF. V gene TRBV6-1 combines with J gene TRBJ1-2, with 7 positions matching TRBD1. From germline, CDR1 is MNHNS and CDR2 SASEGT. Germline trimming cut 6 bases from V and 2 bases from J; bases unmatched to any gene: 3. This CDR3 contains 13 residues.